The 26 T cell receptor beta chains given below trace back to one sample, sequenced in a study of CD8 T cells in Susac syndrome. Random hexamers were used to reverse transcribe the RNA input (about 0.45 to 1 ug). TCRdb ran MiXCR on the immunoSEQ multiplex PCR reads and lists one entry per CDR3 protein. Of 50,000 or so distinct CDR3 sequences in the sample, 93% were seen once. The sample comprised CD8+ T cells from PBMCs. These receptors all come from a human donor in good health.

The chain combines TRBV20-1 with TRBJ2-2, with D unresolved. V was cut by 2 bases and J by 6 bases, with 4 bases left in between. The CDR3 runs to 11 residues. The germline V gene encodes CDR1 DFQATT and CDR2 SNEGSKA (reference sequence). The CDR3: CSARFSGELFF. CDR3 DNA sequence: TGCAGTGCTAGATTTTCCGGGGAGCTGTTTTTT.

The rearrangement links TRBV15 to TRBJ1-5; a possible D gene is TRBD1 (5 bases). The CDR3 has 17 residues. Germline CDR1 LNHNV, CDR2 YYDKDF (reference sequence). The V end lost 0 bases, the J end lost 0 bases, and 12 bases lay between the germline ends. The CDR3 DNA sequence: TGTGCCACCAGCAGAGATGGGACGGAATTTAGCAATCAGCCCCAGCATTTT. It encodes CATSRDGTEFSNQPQHF.

The rearrangement links TRBV27 to TRBJ2-2; the match to TRBD2 covers 11 bases. The germline CDR1 and CDR2 sequences are MNHEY and SMNVEV (reference sequence). V gave up 0 bases and J gave up 6 bases; unmatched junction bases: 6. This CDR3 has 17 amino acids. This CDR3 reads CASSLSSLAGAPGELFF. DNA of the CDR3: TGTGCCAGCAGTTTATCTTCACTAGCGGGGGCGCCCGGGGAGCTGTTTTTT.

The rearrangement links TRBV20-1 to TRBJ2-7; D uncertain. Germline loops: CDR1 DFQATT, CDR2 SNEGSKA (reference sequence). V shed 4 bases and J shed 4 bases, with 17 bases lying between them. This CDR3 region has 14 residues. The CDR3 loop reads CSANPGGRRYEQYF. The CDR3 bases are TGCAGTGCTAATCCCGGTGGGCGAAGGTACGAGCAGTACTTC.

The chain recombines TRBV19 with TRBJ2-1; 7 bases align to TRBD2. The CDR3 is 13 residues long. Germline CDR1 is LNHDA and CDR2 is SQIVND (reference sequence). Trimming took 7 bases from V and 3 from J; bases not matched to a gene: 3. Here the CDR3 reads CASTPSGYNEQFF. In DNA form, the CDR3 reads TGTGCCAGTACGCCTAGCGGCTACAATGAGCAGTTCTTC.

This chain connects TRBV28 to TRBJ1-5; 7 bases are shared with TRBD1. Germline V lookup: CDR1 MDHEN, CDR2 SYDVKM. V lost 4 bases to trimming and J lost 9 bases; unmatched junction nucleotides: 9. The CDR3 covers 14 residues. Here the CDR3 reads CASSSATGQRPQHF. In nucleotides, the CDR3 is TGTGCCAGCAGTTCCGCGACAGGGCAACGGCCCCAGCATTTT.

V usage is TRBV29-1 and J usage is TRBJ2-1; 7 nucleotides align to TRBD2. Germline CDR1 is SQVTM and CDR2 is ANQGSEA. The V gene end was trimmed by 2 bases and the J gene end by 2 bases; junction bases not matched to a gene: 6. The CDR3 has 15 amino acids. The CDR3 DNA reads as TGCAGCGTTGAACTAGCGGAAGGAGCCTACAATGAGCAGTTCTTC. Protein sequence: CSVELAEGAYNEQFF.

The chain joins TRBV13 to TRBJ2-2; no definite D call. CDR3 length: 13 residues. Trimming removed 5 bases from V and 7 bases from J, with 11 bases in between. The V gene's germline CDR1 is PRHDT and CDR2 FYEKMQ (reference sequence). CDR3 sequence (DNA): TGTGCCAGCAGCCCCCCAAATAGCGGGGAGCTGTTTTTT. Translating it yields CASSPPNSGELFF.

The genes are TRBV29-1 and TRBJ1-1; D not resolved. The ends were cut back, 3 bases at V and 2 bases at J, with 7 bases in the middle. CDR1 is SQVTM, CDR2 ANQGSEA, per germline. The CDR3 is 12 amino acids. CDR3 sequence: CSVETGNTEAFF. DNA for the CDR3: TGCAGCGTTGAGACGGGAAACACTGAAGCTTTCTTT.

The chain combines TRBV12-3 or TRBV12-4 with TRBJ2-7; TRBD2 agrees at 8 bases. The CDR3 consists of 15 residues. Trimming took 7 bases from V and 4 from J; bases not matched to a gene: 12. For the CDR3, the DNA is TGTGCCAGCACTCTACGGGGCGCGGGAGGATACGAGCAGTACTTC. This gives the protein CASTLRGAGGYEQYF.

The rearrangement joins TRBV5-1 to TRBJ2-7; 8 bases align to TRBD1. Trimming cost V 0 bases and J 3 bases; bases outside gene matches: 8. CDR3 size: 16 residues. CDR1 SGHRS and CDR2 YFSETQ come from the germline V gene. Written as DNA, the CDR3 is TGCGCCAGCAGCTTGGTGGGGGGACAGGTTTTCTACGAGCAGTACTTC. Translation: CASSLVGGQVFYEQYF.

This clonotype was detected only a few times. The chain joins TRBV19 to TRBJ2-7; 10 bases are shared with TRBD1. The CDR3 loop spans 15 amino acids. Germline V CDR1 and CDR2: LNHDA, SQIVND (reference sequence). V shed 3 bases, J shed 2 bases, and the junction held 4 bases outside the gene matches. The CDR3 loop is CASSISGTGAYEQYF. DNA of the CDR3: TGTGCCAGTAGTATTTCCGGGACAGGGGCCTACGAGCAGTACTTC.

CDR3 residues: CASAGPSSTYEQYF. For the CDR3, the DNA is TGCGCCAGCGCGGGACCGTCGAGTACCTACGAGCAGTACTTC. J is TRBJ2-7 and V is TRBV10-2; D is possibly TRBD2 (6 bases). In germline, CDR1 is WSHSY, CDR2 SAAADI. This CDR3 spans 14 amino acids. The ends were cut back, 8 bases at V and 2 bases at J, with 16 bases in the middle.

The chain has TRBV23-1 and TRBJ2-1, with 7 bases fitting TRBD1. TRBV23-1 carries the ORF label, with uncertain function. J gave up 0 bases and V 2 bases, and 4 bases lay outside the gene matches. CDR3 length equals 16 residues. DNA for the CDR3: TGCGCCAGCAGTCAAAGGGGACAGAGCTCCTACAATGAGCAGTTCTTC. Protein: CASSQRGQSSYNEQFF.

The J gene is TRBJ2-1, the V gene TRBV29-1; 8 positions agree with TRBD2. From germline, CDR1 is SQVTM and CDR2 ANQGSEA. Germline trimming cut 3 bases from V and 3 bases from J; bases unmatched to any gene: 4. The CDR3 extends over 14 amino acids. CDR3: CSVEPGGVYNEQFF. CDR3 nucleotide sequence: TGCAGCGTTGAGCCGGGAGGGGTCTACAATGAGCAGTTCTTC.

The genes are TRBV7-6 and TRBJ2-7, with TRBD1 matching 7 bases. The germline V gene encodes CDR1 SGHVS and CDR2 FNYEAQ. V lost 1 base to trimming and J lost 3 bases; unmatched junction nucleotides: 6. The CDR3 is 15 residues long. CDR3 amino acids: CASSLGNRGFYEQYF. CDR3 coding DNA: TGTGCCAGCAGCTTAGGAAACAGGGGATTCTACGAGCAGTACTTC.

This chain connects TRBV10-3 to TRBJ2-7, with 9 bases matching TRBD1. CDR1 ENHRY and CDR2 SYGVKD come from the germline V gene. With V trimmed by 4 bases and J by 3 bases, 4 bases remained unmatched. CDR3 size: 14 residues. The CDR3 sequence is CAISGQGESYEQYF. The CDR3 nucleotides are TGTGCCATCAGTGGACAGGGGGAAAGCTACGAGCAGTACTTC.

The chain combines TRBV27 with TRBJ1-1; D call uncertain. The V gene lost 2 bases and the J gene lost 0 bases, with 7 bases spanning the gap. This CDR3 region has 14 residues. Germline V CDR1 and CDR2: MNHEY, SMNVEV (reference sequence). CDR3 protein: CASSLDNLNTEAFF. The CDR3 DNA reads TGTGCCAGCAGTTTAGACAACCTGAACACTGAAGCTTTCTTT.

The rearrangement joins TRBV7-2 to TRBJ2-5; D might be TRBD1 (6 bases). The V and J ends lost 1 base and 0 bases respectively, with 12 bases between them. This CDR3 has 16 amino acids. The V gene's germline CDR1 is SGHTA and CDR2 FQGNSA. Here the CDR3 reads CASSLERGTYQETQYF. The CDR3, as DNA: TGTGCCAGCAGCTTAGAGAGGGGGACGTACCAAGAGACCCAGTACTTC.

V gene TRBV9 combines with J gene TRBJ2-7; no definite D call. From germline, CDR1 is SGDLS and CDR2 YYNGEE. This CDR3 has 15 residues. V shed 3 bases and J shed 0 bases, with 13 bases lying between them. The CDR3 sequence: CASSAAPDSSYEQYF. The CDR3 DNA follows: TGTGCCAGCAGCGCGGCCCCCGACTCCTCCTACGAGCAGTACTTC.

The chain links TRBV15 to TRBJ2-5; D uncertain. The CDR3 totals 15 residues. V lost 4 bases, J lost 5 bases, and 17 bases lay in between. Germline V CDR1 and CDR2: LNHNV, YYDKDF (reference sequence). As DNA, the CDR3 is TGTGCCACCAGCATCGCAGGCGAGAGCTGGGAGACCCAGTACTTC. Its protein is CATSIAGESWETQYF.

This clonotype has only a few counts. The CDR3 loop reads CASSLEGGSEQYF. The CDR3 DNA reads TGCGCCAGCAGCTTGGAAGGAGGGAGCGAGCAGTACTTC. The chain couples TRBV5-1 to TRBJ2-7; TRBD2 might be the D (6 bases). This CDR3 contains 13 residues. The germline V and J ends were trimmed by 0 bases and 6 bases, with 10 bases remaining between them. Germline V gives CDR1 SGHRS, CDR2 YFSETQ. The full variable domain, its missing parts supplied by reference TRBV5-1 and TRBJ2-7, is KAGVTQTPRYLIKTRGQQVTLSCSPISGHRSVSWYQQTPGQGLQFLFEYFSETQRNKGNFPGRFSGRQFSNSRSEMNVSTLELGDSALYLCASSLEGGSEQYFGPGTRLTVT.

The rearrangement uses TRBV10-3 and TRBJ2-7, with 9 bases that match TRBD1. Germline V lookup: CDR1 ENHRY, CDR2 SYGVKD. V was pared by 4 bases and J by 2 bases, with 3 bases of the junction left unmatched. The CDR3 spans 14 residues. Here the CDR3 reads CAISAGQGAYEQYF. CDR3 nucleotide sequence: TGTGCCATCAGTGCGGGACAGGGAGCCTACGAGCAGTACTTC.

This chain links TRBV5-6 with TRBJ2-7; 11 nucleotides line up with TRBD1. Trimming at V came to 7 bases and at J to 3 bases, leaving 6 bases not matched to a gene. The CDR3 sequence is 14 residues long. Germline loops: CDR1 SGHDT, CDR2 YYEEEE. The CDR3: CASGGDRGVYEQYF. CDR3 nucleotide sequence: TGTGCCAGCGGCGGGGACAGGGGGGTCTACGAGCAGTACTTC. Full variable domain (remainder filled in from reference TRBV5-6 and TRBJ2-7): DAGVTQSPTHLIKTRGQQVTLRCSPKSGHDTVSWYQQALGQGPQFIFQYYEEEERQRGNFPDRFSGHQFPNYSSELNVNALLLGDSALYLCASGGDRGVYEQYFGPGTRLTVT.

The chain employs TRBV5-1 and TRBJ2-1, with a possible D match to TRBD1 (5 bases). There are 14 residues in the CDR3. With 0 bases removed from V and 10 bases from J, the gap between germline ends came to 14 bases. The germline V gene has CDR1 SGHRS and CDR2 YFSETQ. The CDR3 spells CASSLGGSLREQFF. Written as DNA, the CDR3 is TGCGCCAGCAGCTTGGGGGGCAGTCTTCGGGAGCAGTTCTTC.

V and J are TRBV5-1 and TRBJ2-7, with TRBD1 identical over 8 bases. There are 15 residues in the CDR3. CDR1 is SGHRS and CDR2 is YFSETQ in the germline V gene. V gave up 2 bases and J gave up 4 bases; unmatched junction bases: 8. In nucleotides, the CDR3 is TGCGCCAGCAGCTTACCGGAGGACAGGGATTACGAGCAGTACTTC. Its protein is CASSLPEDRDYEQYF.